The rows below give T cell receptor beta chains drawn from one sample of a study of regulatory T cells in long-lasting Graves disease. A single record per CDR3 protein comes from TCRdb applying MiXCR to the multiplex PCR reads. The repertoire holds about 400,000 distinct CDR3 sequences, 20% seen once, with roughly 20% in the top ten. The source was peripheral blood mononuclear cells (PBMCs), collected when the disease was refractory, from a patient treated with antithyroid drugs. These receptors were obtained from a female donor with Graves disease. CDR3s include the opening cysteine and the closing phenylalanine or tryptophan. The D gene is left open where the match is weak. Size tells how often a clone was seen (once, few, many) or the class of an expanded clone, and some rows leave it out.

J gene	V gene	clone size	D gene	CDR3 DNA	CDR3 protein
TRBJ2-7	TRBV3-1	many	-	TGTGCCAGCAGCCAACACACCTTCTACGAGCAGTACTTC	CASSQHTFYEQYF
TRBJ1-6	TRBV5-1	many	-	TGCGCCAGCGCGCCTACAGCCCTAGATTCACCCCTCCACTTT	CASAPTALDSPLHF
TRBJ1-2	TRBV11-2	many	-	TGTGCCAGTACCAGAACGGAGGATGGCTACACCTTC	CASTRTEDGYTF
TRBJ1-5	TRBV19	few	-	TGTGCCAGTAGTATGAGCAGAATTATCAATCAGCCCCAGCATTTT	CASSMSRIINQPQHF
TRBJ2-1	TRBV12-5	-	TRBD2	TGTGCTAGTGGTTTGAGGGTAGCGGGAGATGAGCAGTTCTTC	CASGLRVAGDEQFF
TRBJ1-1	TRBV20-1	many	TRBD1	TGCAGTGCTACTACGGACAGGGGCACTGAAGCTTTCTTT	CSATTDRGTEAFF
TRBJ1-2	TRBV5-5	few	-	TGTGCCAGCAGCTTCAACAGATGGACTAACTATGGCTACACCTTC	CASSFNRWTNYGYTF
TRBJ2-7	TRBV6-1	-	TRBD2	TGTGCCAGCCTGACTAGCGGGAGGACCGAGCAGTACTTC	CASLTSGRTEQYF
TRBJ1-3	TRBV10-3	few	-	TGTGCCATCGATGGCCCAGACTTTGGAAACACCATATATTTT	CAIDGPDFGNTIYF
TRBJ1-1	TRBV12-3/TRBV12-4	few	-	TGTGCCAGCGTAAACCGGATGAACACTGAAGCTTTCTTT	CASVNRMNTEAFF
TRBJ2-7	TRBV20-1	few	TRBD2	TGCAGTGCTAGAGATCTTGCTAGCGGGACTACCTACGAGCAGTACTTC	CSARDLASGTTYEQYF
TRBJ1-3	TRBV12-3/TRBV12-4	-	-	TGTGCCAGCAGTTTTAGGCTCCTCTCTGGAAACACCATATATTTT	CASSFRLLSGNTIYF
TRBJ1-5	TRBV2	few	TRBD1	TGTGCCGGTTGGACAGGGAGTAGCAATCAGCCCCAGCATTTT	CAGWTGSSNQPQHF
TRBJ1-5	TRBV6-1	many	-	TGTGCCAGCAGTGAAGTATCAGGGGCCCTTAGGCCCCAGCATTTT	CASSEVSGALRPQHF